The 15 T cell receptor beta chains below all came from one sample that was sequenced in a study of blood T cell repertoires in COVID-19. Here immunoSEQ multiplex PCR was the method, and the copy in TCRdb shows in-frame clones only, minus some. This table has 390,000 or so clones, about 87% appearing once. Sequencing was carried out using peripheral blood. The origin of the receptors is a woman in her twenties or thirties with COVID-19, enrolled during active disease.

V is TRBV11-2 and J is TRBJ2-1; maybe TRBD1 (5 bases). Germline-derived CDR1 and CDR2 are SGHAT and FQNNGV. This CDR3 is 13 amino acids long. Trimming pared 3 bases from V and 9 bases from J, leaving 12 bases between. DNA for the CDR3: TGTGCCAGCAGCTTTGTGGGAAGGGGTGAGCAGTTCTTC. The encoded protein is CASSFVGRGEQFF.

The gene calls are TRBV7-2 and TRBJ2-1; D unresolved. The CDR3 runs 12 residues. Trimming cost V 5 bases and J 8 bases, with 10 bases left between them. Germline loops: CDR1 SGHTA, CDR2 FQGNSA. CDR3 in amino acids: CASSPPRDEQFF. The CDR3 DNA reads as TGTGCCAGCAGCCCCCCCCGCGATGAGCAGTTCTTC. The variable domain in full, with the rest retrieved from reference TRBV7-2 and TRBJ2-1, is GAGVSQSPSNKVTEKGKDVELRCDPISGHTALYWYRQSLGQGLEFLIYFQGNSAPDKSGLPSDRFSAERTGGSVSTLTIQRTQQEDSAVYLCASSPPRDEQFFGPGTRLTVL.

The J gene is TRBJ2-5, the V gene TRBV27, with D tentatively TRBD2 (5 bases). Per the germline V gene, CDR1 is MNHEY and CDR2 is SMNVEV (reference sequence). The CDR3 contains 13 residues. Trimming took off 2 bases at V and 9 bases at J, with 13 bases between the two ends. The CDR3 sequence is CASSLGRHGAQYF. For the CDR3, the DNA is TGTGCCAGCAGTTTAGGGCGCCACGGGGCCCAGTACTTC.

V usage is TRBV19 and J usage is TRBJ1-1, with TRBD1 as a possible D gene (5 bases). Between the trimmed V and J ends, which lost 6 bases and 0 bases, there was a span of 17 bases. Germline assignment: CDR1 LNHDA and CDR2 SQIVND (reference sequence). The CDR3 totals 16 residues. The CDR3 protein is CASRWAGQEMNTEAFF. The CDR3 bases are TGTGCCAGTAGATGGGCAGGACAAGAAATGAACACTGAAGCTTTCTTT.

CDR3 loop: CAREIPRMGRSYEQYF. For the CDR3, the DNA is TGTGCCAGAGAGATCCCTCGGATGGGGCGCTCCTACGAGCAGTACTTC. The genes are TRBV2 and TRBJ2-7; D may be TRBD1 (5 bases). In germline, CDR1 is SNHLY, CDR2 FYNNEI. CDR3 size: 16 residues. The ends were cut back, 9 bases at V and 0 bases at J, with 21 bases in the middle.

In DNA form, the CDR3 reads TGCAGTGCTAGTAGAGCGGGGTTAAACACCGGGGAGCTGTTTTTT. Protein product: CSASRAGLNTGELFF. The V call is TRBV20-1, the J call TRBJ2-2; the match to TRBD2 covers 7 bases. Germline V lookup: CDR1 DFQATT, CDR2 SNEGSKA (reference sequence). The ends lost 3 bases at V and 2 bases at J; junction bases unmatched: 6. There are 15 residues in the CDR3.

The rearrangement joins TRBV5-4 to TRBJ2-7, with 8 bases fitting TRBD2. With 4 bases clipped from V and 2 bases from J, the junction kept 8 bases outside the gene matches. CDR3 length: 15 residues. Germline V gene data show CDR1 as SGHNT and CDR2 as YYREEE (reference sequence). As DNA, the CDR3 is TGTGCCAGCAGCCGGGGGGGGACTTACCCCTACGAGCAGTACTTC. This codes for CASSRGGTYPYEQYF.

V usage is TRBV28 and J usage is TRBJ1-1, with D possibly TRBD1 on 6 matching bases. CDR1 and CDR2 (germline): MDHEN, SYDVKM. The CDR3 consists of 14 residues. V was cut by 5 bases and J by 5 bases, with 15 bases left in between. The CDR3 sequence: CASSLTGSSTEAFF. The CDR3 nucleotides are TGTGCCAGCAGTCTGACAGGATCGAGTACTGAAGCTTTCTTT.

The chain couples TRBV19 to TRBJ2-1; D is possibly TRBD2 (6 bases). Germline V gene data show CDR1 as LNHDA and CDR2 as SQIVND (reference sequence). V gave up 6 bases and J gave up 0 bases, with 9 bases separating them. The CDR3 spans 14 residues. The CDR3 coding sequence is TGTGCCAGTAGCGGGAGCCCCTCCTACAATGAGCAGTTCTTC. This sequence encodes CASSGSPSYNEQFF.

The CDR3 DNA is TGCACCCATGAGGAGCGGGAATCGTTCCAAGAGACCCAGTACTTC. This codes for CTHEERESFQETQYF. The V gene is TRBV1, the J gene TRBJ2-5; TRBD2, as called in the table, went unchecked against the DNA. TRBV1 has pseudogene status. The length of the CDR3 is 15 residues.

The V call is TRBV20-1, the J call TRBJ1-1; D is perhaps TRBD1 (5 bases). The germline CDR1 and CDR2 sequences are DFQATT and SNEGSKA (reference sequence). The CDR3 has 11 amino acids. V was pared by 4 bases and J by 6 bases, with 9 bases between. The CDR3 DNA reads as TGCAGTGCTAACCGGGGGGCTGAAGCTTTCTTT. Amino acids: CSANRGAEAFF.

The chain links TRBV24-1 to TRBJ2-4, with 8 bases matching TRBD1. Germline V gene sequence: CDR1 KGHDR, CDR2 SFDVKD. CDR3 length equals 13 residues. Losses at the gene ends were 5 bases for V and 7 bases for J; bases not matched to a gene: 3. The CDR3 coding sequence is TGTGCCACCAGTGCAGGGGGCCGGAACATTCAGTACTTC. Residues: CATSAGGRNIQYF.

The V call is TRBV6-5, the J call TRBJ2-7, with 10 bases matching TRBD1. J gave up 2 bases and V 6 bases, and 4 bases lay outside the gene matches. Germline V gives CDR1 MNHEY, CDR2 SVGAGI. The CDR3 length is 14 residues. The CDR3 coding sequence is TGTGCCAGCAGGACTGGACAGGGGGCCTACGAGCAGTACTTC. This sequence encodes CASRTGQGAYEQYF.

This chain links TRBV5-1 with TRBJ2-3; no reliable D call. The CDR3 extends over 16 amino acids. Germline V gene data show CDR1 as SGHRS and CDR2 as YFSETQ. V lost 5 bases and J lost 0, with 16 bases in between. The DNA of the CDR3 is TGCGCCAGCAGGTCCGGCGGATCTACTAGCACAGATACGCAGTATTTT. Amino acids: CASRSGGSTSTDTQYF.

This chain links TRBV6-5 with TRBJ2-5; possibly TRBD1 for D (6 bases). CDR3 length: 15 amino acids. The germline gives CDR1 MNHEY, CDR2 SVGAGI. The ends were cut back, 10 bases at V and 4 bases at J, with 22 bases in the middle. The CDR3 nucleotides are TGTGCCACTGCCTCCCTCCGTACAGGGCGAGAGACCCAGTACTTC. As protein: CATASLRTGRETQYF.